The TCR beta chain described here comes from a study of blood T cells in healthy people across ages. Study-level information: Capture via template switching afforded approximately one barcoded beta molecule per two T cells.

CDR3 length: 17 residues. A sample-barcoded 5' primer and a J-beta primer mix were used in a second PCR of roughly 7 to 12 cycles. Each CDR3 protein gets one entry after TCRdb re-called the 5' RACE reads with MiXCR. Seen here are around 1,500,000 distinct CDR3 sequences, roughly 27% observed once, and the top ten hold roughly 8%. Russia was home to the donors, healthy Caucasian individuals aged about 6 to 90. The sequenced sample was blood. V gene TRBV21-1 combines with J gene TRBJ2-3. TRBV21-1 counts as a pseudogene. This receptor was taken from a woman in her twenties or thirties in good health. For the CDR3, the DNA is TGTGCCAGCAGCAAAGAAACTGGCACAGTCTGGCCAGATACGCAGTATTTT. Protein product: CASSKETGTVWPDTQYF.